Listed below are T cell receptor beta chains from one sample, sequenced in a study of blood T cell repertoires in COVID-19. TCRdb's table, derived via immunoSEQ multiplex PCR, lists solely in-frame clones and lacks some. In the table there are a few hundred thousand clones, 90% of which are singletons. The sequencing input was PBMCs or T cells enriched from blood (not recorded which). The source of these receptors is a man in his thirties or forties who had been exposed to COVID-19. Each CDR3 is given with its conserved first and last residue. Fields, in order: CDR3 DNA, CDR3 protein, clone size, V gene, D gene, J gene. A D gene is named only where the DNA matches it firmly. The listing skips clone size in some rows; elsewhere it reads once, few, many or a size class.

CDR3 DNA: TGTGCCAGCAGTTTCCAGGGGGTCGGTGAAAAACTGTTTTTT
CDR3 protein: CASSFQGVGEKLFF
clone size: NA
V gene: TRBV27
D gene: TRBD1
J gene: TRBJ1-4

CDR3 DNA: TGTGCCAGCAGTGAGCCGGGGAACCAAGAGACCCAGTACTTC
CDR3 protein: CASSEPGNQETQYF
clone size: NA
V gene: TRBV25-1
D gene: NA
J gene: TRBJ2-5

CDR3 DNA: TGTGCCAGCAGCTTGAATCCGAATGAAAAACTGTTTTTT
CDR3 protein: CASSLNPNEKLFF
clone size: NA
V gene: TRBV5-6
D gene: NA
J gene: TRBJ1-4

CDR3 DNA: TGTGCCAGCAGCCAGGACAGCTACACCGGGGAGCTGTTTTTT
CDR3 protein: CASSQDSYTGELFF
clone size: NA
V gene: TRBV9
D gene: NA
J gene: TRBJ2-2

CDR3 DNA: TGTGCCAGCAGTCGACAGGCAAGGGCTGGAAACACCATATATTTT
CDR3 protein: CASSRQARAGNTIYF
clone size: NA
V gene: TRBV6-5
D gene: NA
J gene: TRBJ1-3

CDR3 DNA: TGCGCCAGCAGTGCTAGCGGGAACACCGGGGAGCTGTTTTTT
CDR3 protein: CASSASGNTGELFF
clone size: once
V gene: TRBV10-2
D gene: TRBD2
J gene: TRBJ2-2

CDR3 DNA: TGTGCCAGCAGCACCCTGCAGGGGATCGGGGGAAACACCATATATTTT
CDR3 protein: CASSTLQGIGGNTIYF
clone size: NA
V gene: TRBV11-2
D gene: NA
J gene: TRBJ1-3

CDR3 DNA: TGTGCCAGCAGCGTAGGAATTGGGGAGGGGACCGGGGAGCTGTTTTTT
CDR3 protein: CASSVGIGEGTGELFF
clone size: NA
V gene: TRBV9
D gene: TRBD2
J gene: TRBJ2-2

CDR3 DNA: TGTGCCAGCAGAACCACAGGGGTCGGGGAGCTGTTTTTT
CDR3 protein: CASRTTGVGELFF
clone size: NA
V gene: TRBV11-2
D gene: TRBD1
J gene: TRBJ2-2

CDR3 DNA: TGTGCCAGTAGTATAGGTTTTTTTTTGCGGGGGAACACAGATACGCAGTATTTT
CDR3 protein: CASSIGFFLRGNTDTQYF
clone size: NA
V gene: TRBV19
D gene: TRBD2
J gene: TRBJ2-3

CDR3 DNA: TGTGCCAGCAGCTCCCGTTTTAATGAGCAGTTCTTC
CDR3 protein: CASSSRFNEQFF
clone size: NA
V gene: TRBV5-4
D gene: NA
J gene: TRBJ2-1

CDR3 DNA: TGTGCCAGCATGGGCAGGGGAAACTATGGCTACACCTTC
CDR3 protein: CASMGRGNYGYTF
clone size: NA
V gene: TRBV2
D gene: NA
J gene: TRBJ1-2

CDR3 DNA: TGTGCCAGCAAGGGGGACCAAGAGACCCAGTACTTC
CDR3 protein: CASKGDQETQYF
clone size: NA
V gene: TRBV12-3/TRBV12-4
D gene: NA
J gene: TRBJ2-5

CDR3 DNA: TGTGCCAGCAGTTTGCGGCAGCAAATGAACACTGAAGCTTTCTTT
CDR3 protein: CASSLRQQMNTEAFF
clone size: NA
V gene: TRBV28
D gene: NA
J gene: TRBJ1-1

CDR3 DNA: TGCAGTGCTACTGACAGGGTTGAGTACGAGCAGTACTTC
CDR3 protein: CSATDRVEYEQYF
clone size: NA
V gene: TRBV20-1
D gene: TRBD1
J gene: TRBJ2-7

CDR3 DNA: TGCGCCAGCAGTTATTACTTAACAGGGCTCTTAGGCAATGAGCAGTTCTTC
CDR3 protein: CASSYYLTGLLGNEQFF
clone size: NA
V gene: TRBV5-1
D gene: NA
J gene: TRBJ2-1